Below, one T cell receptor beta chain is given with its context. This sample is part of a study of blood T cell repertoires in COVID-19. Turning to the study itself: PBMCs, B-cell-depleted T cells, or T cells were the source of the cDNA or gDNA that made up the material.

This CDR3 contains 16 residues. In germline, CDR1 is SGHKS, CDR2 YYEKEE (reference sequence). Unmatched junction bases numbered 11, after V lost 4 bases and J lost 4 bases. Methods used by the authors: Amplification of reference gene primers provided the estimated nucleated cell counts. The table came from immunoSEQ multiplex PCR; TCRdb's copy has only in-frame clones and leaves some out. That table supplies the V and J calls and clone size; D and trimming were determined from the DNA. The table includes about 120,000 clones, less than 90% detected once. The V call is TRBV5-5, the J call TRBJ2-5; 9 bases fit TRBD1. This TCR derives from a woman older than 75 with acute or convalescent COVID-19. Input material: peripheral blood. CDR3 in DNA: TGTGCCAGCAGCGTCCGCACACAGGGGGCGGGAGAGACCCAGTACTTC. It encodes CASSVRTQGAGETQYF.